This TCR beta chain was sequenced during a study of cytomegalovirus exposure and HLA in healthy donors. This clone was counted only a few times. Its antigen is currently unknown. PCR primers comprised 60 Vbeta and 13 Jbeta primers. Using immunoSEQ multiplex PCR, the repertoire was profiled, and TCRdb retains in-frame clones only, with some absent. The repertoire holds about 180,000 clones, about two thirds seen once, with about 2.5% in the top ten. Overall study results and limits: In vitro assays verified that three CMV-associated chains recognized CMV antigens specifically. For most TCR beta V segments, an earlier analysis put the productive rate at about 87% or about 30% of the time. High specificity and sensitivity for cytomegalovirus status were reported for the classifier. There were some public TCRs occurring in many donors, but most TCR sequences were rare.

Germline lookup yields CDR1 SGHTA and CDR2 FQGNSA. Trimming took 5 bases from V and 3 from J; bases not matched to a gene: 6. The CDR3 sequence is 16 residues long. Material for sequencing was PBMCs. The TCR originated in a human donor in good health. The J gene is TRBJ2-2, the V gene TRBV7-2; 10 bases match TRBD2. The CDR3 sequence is CASSRERGGDTGELFF. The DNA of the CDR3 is TGTGCCAGCAGCCGAGAGCGGGGGGGCGACACCGGGGAGCTGTTTTTT.